One sample yielded the 9 T cell receptor beta chains listed below, sequenced in a study of OX40 agonist ivuxolimab in advanced cancers. Here immunoSEQ multiplex PCR was the method, and the copy in TCRdb shows in-frame clones only, minus some. The profile shows approximately 84,000 clones, roughly 87% of them singletons. Material: CD4+ or CD8+ T cells sorted from blood, obtained in a trial of the OX40 agonist ivuxolimab. The source is an adult with an advanced solid tumor such as melanoma, head and neck, liver or kidney cancer.

This clone was seen a few times. The V gene is TRBV27, the J gene TRBJ1-1; TRBD1 matches at 10 bases. CDR1 is MNHEY and CDR2 is SMNVEV in the germline V gene (reference sequence). The CDR3 contains 14 residues. V was pared by 5 bases and J by 4 bases, with 4 bases of the junction left unmatched. The DNA for the CDR3 is TGTGCCAGCAGTCGGGACAGGGGAACCACTGAAGCTTTCTTT. This codes for CASSRDRGTTEAFF.

The chain carries TRBV6-5 and TRBJ1-5; D not resolved. There are 15 residues in the CDR3. V was trimmed by 5 bases and J by 0 bases, leaving 11 bases between them. Per germline, CDR1 MNHEY and CDR2 SVGAGI. The CDR3 here is CASSRTAYSNQPQHF. CDR3 DNA: TGTGCCAGCAGTCGGACTGCCTATAGCAATCAGCCCCAGCATTTT.

This clone was observed once. The CDR3 region is CASSFTSGSSYEQYF. The DNA of the CDR3 is TGTGCCAGCAGCTTTACTAGCGGGAGCTCCTACGAGCAGTACTTC. The rearrangement uses TRBV7-2 and TRBJ2-7; 11 bases match TRBD2. V lost 3 bases, J lost 0 bases, and 1 base stayed unmatched. The CDR3 length is 15 residues. The germline gives CDR1 SGHTA, CDR2 FQGNSA.

This chain uses TRBV7-2 with TRBJ2-1; no definite D call. The CDR3 is made up of 15 amino acids. Germline V CDR1 and CDR2: SGHTA, FQGNSA. V shed 6 bases and J shed 5 bases, with 17 bases lying between them. CDR3 sequence reads: CASRSRSLGNNEQFF. CDR3 coding DNA: TGTGCCAGCAGGTCCAGGTCCTTGGGGAACAATGAGCAGTTCTTC.

This clone was seen only once. The CDR3 region is CATSRDRARRVEQYF. CDR3 bases: TGTGCCACCAGCAGAGATAGGGCCCGAAGGGTCGAGCAGTACTTC. This chain joins TRBV15 and TRBJ2-7; D unresolved. The CDR3 loop spans 15 amino acids. Trimming pared 0 bases from V and 6 bases from J, leaving 15 bases between. Germline V CDR1 and CDR2: LNHNV, YYDKDF (reference sequence).

For this clone: In the same sample, other DNA sequences code for this CDR3. The chain combines TRBV7-8 with TRBJ1-2, with 11 bases fitting TRBD1. The CDR3 is made up of 14 amino acids. Per germline, CDR1 SGHVS and CDR2 FQNEAQ. V was pared by 4 bases and J by 8 bases, with 6 bases of the junction left unmatched. The CDR3 region has the DNA TGTGCCAGCAGCTCTACGGGACAGGGGGGGGGCTACACCTTC. Translating it yields CASSSTGQGGGYTF.

The chain combines TRBV7-2 with TRBJ2-7, with TRBD1 identical over 9 bases. Germline values: CDR1 SGHTA, CDR2 FQGNSA. Trimming at V came to 5 bases and at J to 0 bases, leaving 8 bases not matched to a gene. The CDR3 sequence is 16 residues long. CDR3 nucleotides: TGTGCCAGCAGCAATTACGGGACAGGGCCCTCCTACGAGCAGTACTTC. Its translation: CASSNYGTGPSYEQYF.

This clone was recorded once. The rearrangement uses TRBV7-3 and TRBJ2-5, with 10 bases identical to TRBD2. Germline V gene lookup returns CDR1 SGHTA and CDR2 FQGTGA. Losses at the gene ends were 3 bases for V and 4 bases for J; bases not matched to a gene: 5. The CDR3 length is 15 residues. The CDR3 protein is CASSFGASGRETQYF. CDR3 sequence (DNA): TGTGCCAGCAGCTTCGGGGCTAGCGGGAGAGAGACCCAGTACTTC.

The chain has TRBV18 and TRBJ1-1, with TRBD1 as a possible D gene (5 bases). Germline CDR1 is KGHSH and CDR2 is LQKENI. CDR3 size: 13 residues. V lost 2 bases, J lost 6 bases, and 10 bases lay in between. CDR3 residues: CASSPAGMSEAFF. The CDR3 bases are TGTGCCAGCTCACCAGCAGGGATGTCTGAAGCTTTCTTT.